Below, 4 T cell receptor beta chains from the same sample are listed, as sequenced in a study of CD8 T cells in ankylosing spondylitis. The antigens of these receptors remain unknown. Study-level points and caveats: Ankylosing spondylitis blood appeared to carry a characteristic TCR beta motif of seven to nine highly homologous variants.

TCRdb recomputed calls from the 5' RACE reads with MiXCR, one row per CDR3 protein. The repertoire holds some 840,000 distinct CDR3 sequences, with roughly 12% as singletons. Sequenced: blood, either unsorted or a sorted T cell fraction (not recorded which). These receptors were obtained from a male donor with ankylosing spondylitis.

The CDR3 DNA reads as TGCGCCAGCAGCCCCATTATAGCGGGAGGCGCCTACAATGAGCAGTTCTTC. This gives the protein CASSPIIAGGAYNEQFF. The chain uses TRBV5-1 and TRBJ2-1; TRBD2 aligns across 10 bases. Germline CDR1 SGHRS, CDR2 YFSETQ. The CDR3 runs 17 residues. After removal of 4 bases from V and 2 bases from J, the junction contained 9 bases not matched to a gene.

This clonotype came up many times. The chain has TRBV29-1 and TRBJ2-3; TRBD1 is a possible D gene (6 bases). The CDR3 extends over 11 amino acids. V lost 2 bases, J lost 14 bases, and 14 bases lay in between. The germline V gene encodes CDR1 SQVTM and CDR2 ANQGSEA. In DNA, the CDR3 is TGCAGCGTTGAACCCCTGGACAGCTTGTATTTT. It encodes CSVEPLDSLYF.

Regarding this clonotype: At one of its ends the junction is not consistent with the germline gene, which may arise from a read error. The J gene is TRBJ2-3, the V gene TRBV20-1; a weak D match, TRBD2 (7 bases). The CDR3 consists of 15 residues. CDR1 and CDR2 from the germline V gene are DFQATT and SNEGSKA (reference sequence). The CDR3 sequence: CSARVGGTITNTQYF. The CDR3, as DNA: TGCAGTGCTAGAGTGGGGGGGACAATCACAAATACGCAGTATTTT.

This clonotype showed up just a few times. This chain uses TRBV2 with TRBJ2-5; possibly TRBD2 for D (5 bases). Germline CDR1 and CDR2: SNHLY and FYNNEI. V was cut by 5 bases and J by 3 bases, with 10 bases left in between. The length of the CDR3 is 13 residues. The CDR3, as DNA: TGTGCCAGCAGTAAGGACTCCGAAGAGACCCAGTACTTC. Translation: CASSKDSEETQYF. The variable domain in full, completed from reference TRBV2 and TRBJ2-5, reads EPEVTQTPSHQVTQMGQEVILRCVPISNHLYFYWYRQILGQKVEFLVSFYNNEISEKSEIFDDQFSVERPDGSNFTLKIRSTKLEDSAMYFCASSKDSEETQYFGPGTRLLVL.